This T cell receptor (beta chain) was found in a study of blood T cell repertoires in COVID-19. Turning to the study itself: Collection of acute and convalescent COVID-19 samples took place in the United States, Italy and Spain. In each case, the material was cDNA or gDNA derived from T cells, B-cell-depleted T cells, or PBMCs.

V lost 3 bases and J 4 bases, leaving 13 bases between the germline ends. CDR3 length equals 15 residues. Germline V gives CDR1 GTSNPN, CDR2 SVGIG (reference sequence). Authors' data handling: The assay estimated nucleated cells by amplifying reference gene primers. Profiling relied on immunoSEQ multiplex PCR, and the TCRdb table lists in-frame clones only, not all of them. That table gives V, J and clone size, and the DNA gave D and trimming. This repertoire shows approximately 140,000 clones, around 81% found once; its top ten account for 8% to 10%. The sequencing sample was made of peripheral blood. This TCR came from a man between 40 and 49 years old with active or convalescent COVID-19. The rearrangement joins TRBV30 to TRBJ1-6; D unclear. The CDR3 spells CAWRFAREYNSPLHF. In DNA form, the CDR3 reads TGTGCCTGGAGATTTGCCCGGGAATATAATTCACCCCTCCACTTT.